The rows below give T cell receptor beta chains drawn from one sample of a study of blood T cells in healthy people across ages. TCRdb re-called the 5' RACE reads through MiXCR, storing one row per CDR3 protein. The table has 1.5 million to 2 million distinct CDR3 sequences, about 49% seen once. Sequenced material: blood. Source of these receptors: a woman aged 40 to 55 in good health. Both conserved end residues are trimmed from each CDR3.

V,J,CDR3
TRBV7-9,TRBJ2-6,ASSPLVGAGANVLT
TRBV12-3/TRBV12-4,TRBJ2-5,ASSETRANEQY
TRBV29-1,TRBJ1-1,SVQGAITEAF
TRBV18,TRBJ1-4,ASSDRVLTNEKLF
TRBV18,TRBJ2-7,ASSPLGQVTEQY
TRBV11-2,TRBJ1-2,ASSFGSMTSYGYT
TRBV7-2,TRBJ2-3,ASSQPGLAAASTDTQY
TRBV6-1,TRBJ2-7,ASSERIDSLPQDEQY
TRBV4-2,TRBJ1-5,ASSLRLGSNQPQH
TRBV6-2/TRBV6-3,TRBJ2-1,ASSYFASGFFNEQF
TRBV14,TRBJ1-2,ASSQDSMAIGYGYT
TRBV28,TRBJ1-2,ASSLRGLQGYGYT
TRBV11-2,TRBJ2-7,ASSRAMGLAGDEQY
TRBV7-2,TRBJ2-1,ASSHAYAGGRNEQF
TRBV7-9,.,ASSLAGAREQY
TRBV9,TRBJ1-4,ASSVTATRFTNEKLF
TRBV7-2,TRBJ2-1,ASRVGGGRSYNEQF
TRBV20-1,TRBJ2-4,SARDGQGGNIQY
TRBV2,TRBJ2-4,ASRQDLAKNIQY
TRBV6-2/TRBV6-3,TRBJ1-5,ASSFEIGQYNQPQH
TRBV9,TRBJ2-3,ASSPPSGGDADTQY
TRBV7-7,TRBJ2-6,TSSLGRTPGANVLT
TRBV11-2,TRBJ1-2,ASSPSGRRYT
TRBV3-1,TRBJ2-2,ASSLGLPQTGELF
TRBV6-1,TRBJ1-5,ASSRTGMSNQPQH
TRBV20-1,TRBJ1-5,SAGNRGGSNQPQH
TRBV20-1,TRBJ2-7,SAGFGGASYEQY
TRBV7-2,TRBJ2-4,ASSLDAGGVGGRLNIQY
TRBV4-2,TRBJ2-3,ASSQASASTDTQY
TRBV7-2,TRBJ2-1,ASTKRDEQF
TRBV10-3,TRBJ2-3,ATSGNPSTDTQY
TRBV29-1,TRBJ2-1,SVASGYNEQF
TRBV29-1,TRBJ1-1,SVENHAQGGTEAF
TRBV4-3,.,ASSQDGFGFYEQY
TRBV11-2,TRBJ1-2,ASSETPGQGIFNYGYT
TRBV4-1,TRBJ2-5,ASSLGQGAIRETQY
TRBV13,TRBJ2-3,VSSPTTGRGFPDTQY